The 19 T cell receptor beta chains listed next were all sequenced from one sample in a study of shared clonotypes between healthy human individuals. The data were produced by immunoSEQ multiplex PCR, yet TCRdb's version contains in-frame clones alone and is incomplete. Of about 1.5 million clones listed, around 98% are singletons. The sequencing input was naive CD4+ T cells sorted from blood. Subset given: CD45RA+ positively selected. These receptors originate from a man aged 25-45 years in good health.

The chain couples TRBV9 to TRBJ2-1; D is uncertain. In germline, CDR1 is SGDLS, CDR2 YYNGEE. The germline V and J ends were trimmed by 5 bases and 12 bases, with 30 bases remaining between them. The CDR3 sequence is 17 residues long. For the CDR3, the DNA is TGTGCCAGCAGTCCCACGCCCACGGGCGTCTTACTACCTTTGCAGTTCTTC. Protein product: CASSPTPTGVLLPLQFF.

Comment on this clone: Distinct nucleotide sequences in the sample also encode this CDR3. CDR3: CASSVLAGGYEQYF. The CDR3 nucleotides read TGTGCCAGCAGCGTACTGGCGGGAGGCTACGAGCAGTACTTC. This chain joins TRBV9 and TRBJ2-7; 8 nucleotides align to TRBD2. In germline, CDR1 is SGDLS, CDR2 YYNGEE. This CDR3 comprises 14 residues. Trimming cost V 1 base and J 3 bases; bases outside gene matches: 3.

The V and J genes are TRBV18 and TRBJ2-7; D unclear. CDR3 length: 13 residues. V lost 2 bases and J 3 bases, leaving 8 bases between the germline ends. Per germline, CDR1 KGHSH and CDR2 LQKENI. The CDR3 DNA is TGTGCCAGCTCACCAACTGTAGTCTACGAGCAGTACTTC. Translated, it gives CASSPTVVYEQYF.

V and J are TRBV29-1 and TRBJ2-4; perhaps TRBD2 as D (6 bases). V was cut by 6 bases and J by 7 bases, with 16 bases left in between. Germline loops: CDR1 SQVTM, CDR2 ANQGSEA. The CDR3 sequence is 13 residues long. The CDR3 DNA is TGCAGCGTCCGGTTAGGAGGGCAGAACATTCAGTACTTC. Translated: CSVRLGGQNIQYF.

The chain carries TRBV28 and TRBJ1-1; D is undetermined. V was trimmed by 2 bases and J by 3 bases, leaving 10 bases between them. The CDR3 is made up of 14 amino acids. In germline, CDR1 is MDHEN, CDR2 SYDVKM. DNA for the CDR3: TGTGCCAGCAGTTTACGGGGTTTGGACACTGAAGCTTTCTTT. Translating gives CASSLRGLDTEAFF.

The chain links TRBV25-1 to TRBJ1-5; D is unresolved. The CDR3 totals 12 residues. V was cut by 3 bases and J by 6 bases, with 6 bases left in between. Germline CDR1 and CDR2: MGHDK and SYGVNS. The CDR3 spells CASSDSAQPQHF. DNA for the CDR3: TGTGCCAGCAGTGATTCCGCTCAGCCCCAGCATTTT.

In its sample, this clone was seen once. The rearrangement uses TRBV5-5 and TRBJ1-5; D perhaps matches TRBD1 (6 bases). The CDR3 has 16 amino acids. Germline assignment: CDR1 SGHKS and CDR2 YYEKEE (reference sequence). V gave up 2 bases and J gave up 6 bases, with 18 bases separating them. CDR3 sequence reads: CASSFHRVGVAQPQHF. The DNA for the CDR3 is TGTGCCAGCAGCTTCCACAGGGTGGGAGTGGCTCAGCCCCAGCATTTT.

The chain recombines TRBV11-2 with TRBJ2-3, with 7 nucleotides matching TRBD2. J was trimmed by 3 bases and V by 0 bases; bases with no gene match: 12. Germline V gene lookup returns CDR1 SGHAT and CDR2 FQNNGV. The CDR3 is 18 amino acids. CDR3 DNA: TGTGCCAGCAGCTTAGAGAGTCGTGTGGGAGGGCCAACAGATACGCAGTATTTT. It encodes CASSLESRVGGPTDTQYF.

This chain joins TRBV18 and TRBJ2-7, with D uncertain. The CDR3 totals 16 residues. Germline V gene data show CDR1 as KGHSH and CDR2 as LQKENI. V dropped 0 bases and J dropped 2 bases, with 14 bases sitting between them. Here the CDR3 reads CASSPPNSILAYEQYF. The CDR3 DNA reads TGTGCCAGCTCACCACCGAACAGTATCCTAGCCTACGAGCAGTACTTC.

The V and J genes are TRBV6-5 and TRBJ2-7, with D unresolved. Trimming shortened V by 7 bases and J by 6 bases, and 13 bases separated the two germline ends. The CDR3 consists of 12 residues. Germline CDR1 MNHEY, CDR2 SVGAGI. The CDR3 region is CASTKPTGEQYF. CDR3 sequence (DNA): TGTGCCAGCACAAAACCAACCGGCGAGCAGTACTTC.

Turning to this clone: Other DNA sequences from this sample encode an identical CDR3 as well. The genes are TRBV9 and TRBJ2-3; D ambiguous. Germline loops: CDR1 SGDLS, CDR2 YYNGEE. The CDR3 covers 14 residues. The ends were cut back, 2 bases at V and 5 bases at J, with 12 bases in the middle. CDR3 in amino acids: CASSVSGAGDTQYF. Here the CDR3 DNA reads TGTGCCAGCAGCGTCTCCGGAGCTGGAGATACGCAGTATTTT. The full variable domain, its missing parts supplied by reference TRBV9 and TRBJ2-3, is DSGVTQTPKHLITATGQRVTLRCSPRSGDLSVYWYQQSLDQGLQFLIQYYNGEERAKGNILERFSAQQFPDLHSELNLSSLELGDSALYFCASSVSGAGDTQYFGPGTRLTVL.

In DNA, the CDR3 is TGTGCCAGCAGCGCAATGGACCGAAGCTCCTACAATGAGCAGTTCTTC. The encoded protein is CASSAMDRSSYNEQFF. The rearrangement uses TRBV9 and TRBJ2-1, with D unresolved. The CDR3 contains 16 residues. With 3 bases removed from V and 0 bases from J, the gap between germline ends came to 13 bases. CDR1 SGDLS and CDR2 YYNGEE come from the germline V gene.

This rearrangement joins TRBV2 to TRBJ1-5; TRBD1 aligns across 8 bases. Germline-derived CDR1 and CDR2 are SNHLY and FYNNEI. The trim removed 4 bases at V and 1 base at J, leaving 3 bases unmatched. This CDR3 region has 15 residues. CDR3 bases: TGTGCCAGCAGTGCCAGGGGGCTCAGCAATCAGCCCCAGCATTTT. Encoded protein: CASSARGLSNQPQHF. Drawing the rest from reference TRBV2 and TRBJ1-5, the complete variable domain is EPEVTQTPSHQVTQMGQEVILRCVPISNHLYFYWYRQILGQKVEFLVSFYNNEISEKSEIFDDQFSVERPDGSNFTLKIRSTKLEDSAMYFCASSARGLSNQPQHFGDGTRLSIL.

This CDR3 is CASSHTTGYEQYF. The CDR3 DNA reads as TGTGCCAGCAGCCATACCACGGGGTACGAGCAGTACTTC. This chain uses TRBV14 with TRBJ2-7; perhaps TRBD2 as D (5 bases). The germline V gene encodes CDR1 SGHDN and CDR2 FVKESK. The CDR3 is made up of 13 amino acids. The V gene lost 3 bases and the J gene lost 4 bases, with 10 bases spanning the gap.

The CDR3 DNA is TGTGCCTGGAGTAGGAGGGCAGACCTCTATGGCTACACCTTC. Translation: CAWSRRADLYGYTF. This chain links TRBV30 with TRBJ1-2; D ambiguous. Looked up from germline, CDR1 is GTSNPN and CDR2 is SVGIG (reference sequence). The V end was cut by 2 bases, the J end by 4 bases, with 14 bases between. The CDR3 is 14 residues long.

The J gene is TRBJ2-5, the V gene TRBV5-1; the D call may be TRBD1 or TRBD2 (5 bases each). Germline V CDR1 and CDR2: SGHRS, YFSETQ. With 1 base removed from V and 5 bases from J, the gap between germline ends came to 18 bases. There are 16 residues in the CDR3. The CDR3, as DNA: TGCGCCAGCAGCTTGTTCCCAGAGGGGACGGGGGAGACCCAGTACTTC. This translates into CASSLFPEGTGETQYF.

J is TRBJ2-1 and V is TRBV11-2, with 15 bases that match TRBD2. With V trimmed by 9 bases and J by 7 bases, 7 bases remained unmatched. Germline V gives CDR1 SGHAT, CDR2 FQNNGV. The CDR3 has 15 residues. The CDR3 loop is CASRPGTSGRNEQFF. The CDR3 bases are TGTGCCAGTCGACCCGGGACTAGCGGGAGGAATGAGCAGTTCTTC. Based on the CDR3 plus reference TRBV11-2 and TRBJ2-1, the full variable domain is EAGVAQSPRYKIIEKRQSVAFWCNPISGHATLYWYQQILGQGPKLLIQFQNNGVVDDSQLPKDRFSAERLKGVDSTLKIQPAKLEDSAVYLCASRPGTSGRNEQFFGPGTRLTVL.

Written as DNA, the CDR3 is TGCGCCAGCAGTGACTTTTACGGTACCTACGAGCAGTACTTC. It is translated as CASSDFYGTYEQYF. The chain uses TRBV10-2 and TRBJ2-7; no definite D call. CDR3 length equals 14 residues. CDR1 is WSHSY and CDR2 is SAAADI in the germline V gene. Trimming removed 3 bases from V and 2 bases from J, with 11 bases in between.

The chain recombines TRBV11-2 with TRBJ2-1; D might be TRBD1 or TRBD2, each matching 5 bases. Germline V lookup: CDR1 SGHAT, CDR2 FQNNGV. Deletions cut 5 bases from V and 3 bases from J, with 14 bases between. CDR3 length: 15 residues. Written as DNA, the CDR3 is TGTGCCAGCAGCGCCGGGACGCCGGTCTACAATGAGCAGTTCTTC. It is translated as CASSAGTPVYNEQFF.